The 10 T cell receptor beta chains listed next were all sequenced from one sample in a study of shared clonotypes between healthy human individuals. Method: immunoSEQ multiplex PCR; TCRdb's copy keeps in-frame clones and lacks some. The table has fewer than 2.5 million clones, more than 85% seen once. Material: naive CD4+ T cells from PBMCs. Subset meaning: CD45RA+ positively selected. Source of these receptors: a man younger than 30 in good health. Some clones in this sample may be carry-over from other donors' samples.

This rearrangement joins TRBV5-1 to TRBJ2-5, with D tentatively TRBD2 (6 bases). Germline V CDR1 and CDR2: SGHRS, YFSETQ. The V gene lost 4 bases and the J gene lost 5 bases, with 24 bases spanning the gap. The CDR3 has 17 amino acids. CDR3 DNA sequence: TGCGCCAGCAGCCTAGCCTCCGGGGCGGGATCGGGGGAGACCCAGTACTTC. Residues: CASSLASGAGSGETQYF.

This rearrangement joins TRBV4-2 to TRBJ2-7, with 8 bases matching TRBD2. The CDR3 sequence is 16 residues long. Germline-derived CDR1 and CDR2 are LGHNA and YNFKEQ. The trim removed 4 bases at V and 3 bases at J, leaving 11 bases unmatched. CDR3 loop: CASSPQVLAGFYEQYF. The DNA for the CDR3 is TGTGCCAGCAGCCCCCAGGTTCTAGCGGGCTTCTACGAGCAGTACTTC.

The chain joins TRBV6-5 to TRBJ2-7; D is unresolved. This CDR3 contains 14 residues. Per the germline V gene, CDR1 is MNHEY and CDR2 is SVGAGI. V lost 5 bases and J lost 3, with 14 bases in between. In DNA form, the CDR3 reads TGTGCCAGCAGTCCCGTTGAACTGAGCTACGAGCAGTACTTC. This codes for CASSPVELSYEQYF.

A word on this clone: Different DNA sequences within this sample yield the same CDR3. The V and J genes are TRBV18 and TRBJ2-5; 7 bases are a match to TRBD1. This CDR3 spans 13 amino acids. V lost 6 bases, J lost 5 bases, and 6 bases stayed unmatched. CDR1 is KGHSH, CDR2 LQKENI, per germline. The CDR3: CASSPDRAETQYF. CDR3 in DNA: TGTGCCAGCTCCCCCGACAGGGCGGAGACCCAGTACTTC.

The chain has TRBV5-1 and TRBJ2-7; the match to TRBD1 covers 7 bases. Unmatched junction bases numbered 11, after V lost 4 bases and J lost 1 base. The CDR3 contains 16 residues. Germline CDR1 reads SGHRS; CDR2 reads YFSETQ. This chain's CDR3 is CASSVNAGQASYEQYF. CDR3 in DNA: TGCGCCAGCAGCGTGAACGCCGGACAGGCGTCCTACGAGCAGTACTTC.

The chain combines TRBV30 with TRBJ2-1, with D perhaps matching TRBD2 (6 bases). Germline V CDR1 and CDR2: GTSNPN, SVGIG (reference sequence). The CDR3 is made up of 14 amino acids. Deletions cut 0 bases from V and 4 bases from J, with 10 bases between. The CDR3 loop is CAWSVGGAYNEQFF. The CDR3 region has the DNA TGTGCCTGGAGTGTAGGCGGGGCTTACAATGAGCAGTTCTTC.

The chain links TRBV6-1 to TRBJ2-3; D uncertain. V dropped 0 bases and J dropped 7 bases, with 8 bases sitting between them. The length of the CDR3 is 13 residues. CDR1 and CDR2 from the germline V gene are MNHNS and SASEGT. The CDR3 here is CASSEARRNTQYF. The CDR3 nucleotides read TGTGCCAGCAGTGAAGCTAGGCGTAATACGCAGTATTTT.

A remark on this clone: The same CDR3 is also encoded by other DNA sequences in this sample. The chain's CDR3 is CASSGQIQETQYF. CDR3 nucleotide sequence: TGCGCCAGCAGCGGACAGATACAAGAGACCCAGTACTTC. The chain has TRBV5-1 and TRBJ2-5, with D possibly matching TRBD1 (6 bases). The CDR3 runs 13 residues. Trimming pared 4 bases from V and 2 bases from J, leaving 9 bases between. From germline, CDR1 is SGHRS and CDR2 YFSETQ. Full variable domain (outside the CDR3, taken from reference TRBV5-1 and TRBJ2-5): KAGVTQTPRYLIKTRGQQVTLSCSPISGHRSVSWYQQTPGQGLQFLFEYFSETQRNKGNFPGRFSGRQFSNSRSEMNVSTLELGDSALYLCASSGQIQETQYFGPGTRLLVL.

This chain uses TRBV2 with TRBJ1-4; TRBD1 is a possible D gene (5 bases). This CDR3 is 14 amino acids long. Trimming shortened V by 8 bases and J by 7 bases, and 17 bases separated the two germline ends. Germline V CDR1 and CDR2: SNHLY, FYNNEI. This CDR3 is CASGLRQGPEKLFF. CDR3 sequence (DNA): TGTGCCAGCGGGCTTCGGCAGGGACCTGAAAAACTGTTTTTT. The full variable domain, completed using reference TRBV2 and TRBJ1-4, is EPEVTQTPSHQVTQMGQEVILRCVPISNHLYFYWYRQILGQKVEFLVSFYNNEISEKSEIFDDQFSVERPDGSNFTLKIRSTKLEDSAMYFCASGLRQGPEKLFFGSGTQLSVL.

V usage is TRBV27 and J usage is TRBJ2-7; D gene ambiguous. The CDR3 extends over 13 amino acids. Germline CDR1 MNHEY, CDR2 SMNVEV (reference sequence). Trimming cost V 6 bases and J 5 bases, with 14 bases left between them. The CDR3 spells CASSFVSGHEQYF. In DNA, the CDR3 is TGTGCCAGCAGCTTTGTCTCAGGCCACGAGCAGTACTTC.